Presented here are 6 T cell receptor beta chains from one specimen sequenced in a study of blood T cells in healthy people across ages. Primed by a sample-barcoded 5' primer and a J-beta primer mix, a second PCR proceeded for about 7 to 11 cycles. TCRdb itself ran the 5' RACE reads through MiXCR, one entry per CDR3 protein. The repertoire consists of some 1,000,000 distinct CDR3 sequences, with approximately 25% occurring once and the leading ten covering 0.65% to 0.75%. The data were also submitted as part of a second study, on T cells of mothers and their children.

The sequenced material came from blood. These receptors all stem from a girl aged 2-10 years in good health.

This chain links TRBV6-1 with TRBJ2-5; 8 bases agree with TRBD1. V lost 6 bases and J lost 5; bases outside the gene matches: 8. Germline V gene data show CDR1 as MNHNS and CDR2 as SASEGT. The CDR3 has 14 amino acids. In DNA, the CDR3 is TGTGCCAGCAGCGGGTTGGACAGGGTGGAGACCCAGTACTTC. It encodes CASSGLDRVETQYF.

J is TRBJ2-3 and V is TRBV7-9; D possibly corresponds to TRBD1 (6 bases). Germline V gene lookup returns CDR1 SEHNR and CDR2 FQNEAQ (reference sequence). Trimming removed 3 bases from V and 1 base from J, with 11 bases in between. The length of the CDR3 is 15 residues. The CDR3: CASSLGAYGTDTQYF. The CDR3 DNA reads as TGTGCCAGCAGCTTGGGGGCTTACGGCACAGATACGCAGTATTTT.

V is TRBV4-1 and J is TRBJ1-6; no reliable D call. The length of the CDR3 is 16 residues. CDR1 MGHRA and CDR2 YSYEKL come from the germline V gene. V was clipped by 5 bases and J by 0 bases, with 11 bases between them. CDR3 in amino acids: CASSTHRNSYNSPLHF. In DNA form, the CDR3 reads TGCGCCAGCAGCACCCACAGAAACTCCTATAATTCACCCCTCCACTTT.

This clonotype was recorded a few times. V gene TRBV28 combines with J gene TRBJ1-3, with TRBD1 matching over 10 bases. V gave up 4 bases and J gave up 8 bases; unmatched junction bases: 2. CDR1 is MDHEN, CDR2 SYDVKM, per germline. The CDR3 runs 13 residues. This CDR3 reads CASSSGQGYTIYF. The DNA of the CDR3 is TGTGCCAGCAGTTCGGGACAGGGGTACACCATATATTTT.

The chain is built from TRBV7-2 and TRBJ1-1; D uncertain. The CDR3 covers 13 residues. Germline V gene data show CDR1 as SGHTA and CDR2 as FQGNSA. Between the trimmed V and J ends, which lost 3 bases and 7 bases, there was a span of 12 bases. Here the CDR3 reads CASSFLPMSEAFF. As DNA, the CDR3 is TGTGCCAGCAGCTTCTTACCAATGAGTGAAGCTTTCTTT.

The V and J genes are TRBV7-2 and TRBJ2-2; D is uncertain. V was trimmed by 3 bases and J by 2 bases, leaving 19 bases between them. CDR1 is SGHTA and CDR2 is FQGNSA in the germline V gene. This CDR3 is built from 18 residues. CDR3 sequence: CASSFPVEAGENTGELFF. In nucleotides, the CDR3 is TGTGCCAGCAGCTTCCCGGTTGAGGCTGGAGAAAACACCGGGGAGCTGTTTTTT.